This TCR beta chain derives from a study of shared clonotypes between healthy human individuals. As concerns this clone: Its target is not known.

Each cell subset's genomic DNA was divided evenly among several immunoSEQ plates. Some clones are missing from TCRdb's copy, which holds only in-frame ones; the method was immunoSEQ multiplex PCR. The repertoire has hundreds of thousands of clones, approximately 96% of them found once; the top ten carry 0.11%. Study outcomes and limitations: Unshared clonotypes carried lower generation probabilities than those common to all four donors.

Positive CCR7 selection of CD45RO-negative cells yielded the naive CD8 cells, and terminally differentiated effector memory CD45RA+ cells were excluded. The CDR3 has 11 residues. Germline values: CDR1 MNHNY, CDR2 SVGAGI (reference sequence). Trimming cost V 5 bases and J 4 bases, with 6 bases left between them. Material: naive CD8+ T cells sorted from blood. The chain carries TRBV6-6 and TRBJ2-7; D gene unclear. The origin of this receptor is a woman in her thirties in good health. CDR3 region: CASSVGYEQYF. CDR3 DNA: TGTGCCAGCAGTGTAGGATACGAGCAGTACTTC.